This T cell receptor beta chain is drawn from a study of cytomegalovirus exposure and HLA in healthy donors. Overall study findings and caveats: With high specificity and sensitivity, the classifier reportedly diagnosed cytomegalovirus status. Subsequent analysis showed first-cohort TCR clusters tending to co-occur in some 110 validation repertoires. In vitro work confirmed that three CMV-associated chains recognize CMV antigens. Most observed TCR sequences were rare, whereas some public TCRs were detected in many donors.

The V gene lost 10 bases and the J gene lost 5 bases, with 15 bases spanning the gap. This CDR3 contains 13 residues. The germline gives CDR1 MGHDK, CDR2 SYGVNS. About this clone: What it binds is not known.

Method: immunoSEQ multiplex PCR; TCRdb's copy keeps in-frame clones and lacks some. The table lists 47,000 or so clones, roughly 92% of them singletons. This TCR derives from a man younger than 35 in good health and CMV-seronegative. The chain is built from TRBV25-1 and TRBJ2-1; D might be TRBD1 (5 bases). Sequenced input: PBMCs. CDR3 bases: TGTGCCAATAAAACAGGTCTAAACAATGAGCAGTTCTTC. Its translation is CANKTGLNNEQFF. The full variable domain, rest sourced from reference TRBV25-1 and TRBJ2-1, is EADIYQTPRYLVIGTGKKITLECSQTMGHDKMYWYQQDPGMELHLIHYSYGVNSTEKGDLSSESTVSRIRTEHFPLTLESARPSHTSQYLCANKTGLNNEQFFGPGTRLTVL.